These 30 T cell receptor beta chains originate from one sample sequenced in a study of blood T cell repertoires in COVID-19. Assay used: immunoSEQ multiplex PCR; TCRdb lists only in-frame clones, some missing. The repertoire has roughly 30,000 clones, about 78% of them found once; the top ten carry about 7.9%. Sequenced: peripheral blood. These receptors were taken from a woman between 55 and 75 years old with acute or convalescent COVID-19.

The gene calls are TRBV19 and TRBJ2-1; weak D call: TRBD2 (5 bases). CDR3 length equals 13 residues. Germline-derived CDR1 and CDR2 are LNHDA and SQIVND (reference sequence). Trimming took off 3 bases at V and 12 bases at J, with 15 bases between the two ends. In DNA, the CDR3 is TGTGCCAGTAGTATCTCTCACGGGAACGGGCAGTTCTTC. Translating gives CASSISHGNGQFF.

The chain combines TRBV19 with TRBJ2-6; 12 bases match TRBD1. Germline CDR1 reads LNHDA; CDR2 reads SQIVND (reference sequence). The CDR3 has 17 residues. The V gene end was trimmed by 5 bases and the J gene end by 2 bases; junction bases not matched to a gene: 4. This CDR3 reads CASSSRDRGPGANVLTF. Here the CDR3 DNA reads TGTGCCAGTAGTTCCCGGGACAGGGGGCCTGGGGCCAACGTCCTGACTTTC.

This sequence joins TRBV2 and TRBJ1-6, with 11 positions matching TRBD1. Germline V gives CDR1 SNHLY, CDR2 FYNNEI. The CDR3 spans 16 residues. V lost 6 bases to trimming and J lost 3 bases; unmatched junction nucleotides: 4. CDR3: CASSDGTGGYNSPLHF. Written as DNA, the CDR3 is TGTGCCAGCAGCGATGGGACAGGGGGCTATAATTCACCCCTCCACTTT.

This chain uses TRBV5-5 with TRBJ1-2, with a weak D call TRBD1 (6 bases). V was shortened by 0 bases and J by 8 bases, with 14 bases between the two germline ends. Germline V lookup: CDR1 SGHKS, CDR2 YYEKEE (reference sequence). The CDR3 runs 14 residues. Written as DNA, the CDR3 is TGTGCCAGCAGCTTGGCTCAGGGGAGCGGAGGCTACACCTTC. Translation gives CASSLAQGSGGYTF.

CDR3 nucleotide sequence: TGTGCCAGCGGGCTGGGGGGAGATGAGCAGTTCTTC. Encoded protein: CASGLGGDEQFF. V is TRBV5-6 and J is TRBJ2-1; a possible D gene is TRBD2 (6 bases). V lost 7 bases, J lost 8 bases, and 13 bases lay in between. The CDR3 totals 12 residues. Germline V gene sequence: CDR1 SGHDT, CDR2 YYEEEE.

This chain links TRBV25-1 with TRBJ2-7; D possibly corresponds to TRBD1 (5 bases). Trimming left V 8 bases short and J 3 bases short, with 11 bases between. This CDR3 is built from 12 residues. Germline values: CDR1 MGHDK, CDR2 SYGVNS. In DNA, the CDR3 is TGTGCCAGCGCGAAGGGGTACTACGAGCAGTACTTC. Its translation: CASAKGYYEQYF.

This clone has more than one count but fewer than ten. V is TRBV9 and J is TRBJ2-7; a weak D match, TRBD2 (6 bases). The CDR3 has 14 residues. Germline assignment: CDR1 SGDLS and CDR2 YYNGEE. V was cut by 4 bases and J by 3 bases, with 14 bases left in between. CDR3 nucleotide sequence: TGTGCCAGCAGCACGGGGGATAAGGGCTACGAGCAGTACTTC. Amino acids: CASSTGDKGYEQYF.

The V call is TRBV5-1, the J call TRBJ2-7; weak D call: TRBD2 (5 bases). CDR3 size: 14 residues. In germline, CDR1 is SGHRS, CDR2 YFSETQ. V was pared by 0 bases and J by 13 bases, with 20 bases between. The CDR3 DNA reads as TGCGCCAGCAGCTTGGCCGGTTCGGGATTCCCCCCATACTTC. Its protein product is CASSLAGSGFPPYF.

This clone was detected a few times. V gene TRBV10-1 combines with J gene TRBJ1-1, with 8 bases matching TRBD1. The CDR3 loop spans 13 amino acids. Germline values: CDR1 WNHNN, CDR2 SYGVQD (reference sequence). V lost 6 bases, J lost 4 bases, and 4 bases stayed unmatched. This chain's CDR3 is CASRGQGVTEAFF. The CDR3 nucleotides read TGCGCCAGCAGAGGACAGGGAGTCACTGAAGCTTTCTTT.

V and J are TRBV7-9 and TRBJ2-5; D gene uncertain. Germline V gene sequence: CDR1 SEHNR, CDR2 FQNEAQ (reference sequence). The CDR3 is 14 residues long. The V and J ends lost 5 bases and 1 base respectively, with 11 bases between them. Here the CDR3 reads CASSGAGFQETQYF. In DNA form, the CDR3 reads TGTGCCAGCAGCGGAGCCGGATTCCAAGAGACCCAGTACTTC. Variable domain in full (rest from reference TRBV7-9 and TRBJ2-5): DTGVSQNPRHKITKRGQNVTFRCDPISEHNRLYWYRQTLGQGPEFLTYFQNEAQLEKSRLLSDRFSAERPKGSFSTLEIQRTEQGDSAMYLCASSGAGFQETQYFGPGTRLLVL.

This clone was counted a single time. This chain joins TRBV30 and TRBJ2-5; perhaps TRBD2 as D (5 bases). V was pared by 2 bases and J by 3 bases, with 16 bases between. CDR1 is GTSNPN and CDR2 is SVGIG in the germline V gene (reference sequence). The length of the CDR3 is 15 residues. The CDR3 nucleotides are TGTGCCTGGAGTATGGGCGGGCTGGGTAAAGAGACCCAGTACTTC. Translation gives CAWSMGGLGKETQYF.

The V call is TRBV30, the J call TRBJ2-4; TRBD2 is a possible D gene (6 bases). The V end was cut by 3 bases, the J end by 2 bases, with 17 bases between. The CDR3 has 16 amino acids. CDR1 GTSNPN and CDR2 SVGIG come from the germline V gene (reference sequence). The CDR3 sequence is CAWRDLGGTPKNIQYF. CDR3 DNA sequence: TGTGCCTGGAGGGACCTAGGTGGGACTCCCAAAAACATTCAGTACTTC.

The V and J genes are TRBV19 and TRBJ1-1, with D maybe TRBD1 (5 bases). This CDR3 has 15 amino acids. V lost 6 bases and J 4 bases, leaving 18 bases between the germline ends. Germline V gives CDR1 LNHDA, CDR2 SQIVND (reference sequence). The CDR3 coding sequence is TGTGCCAGTAGCGCCAAATCGGGGGGTCCCACTGAAGCTTTCTTT. Its translation is CASSAKSGGPTEAFF. The variable domain in full, with the rest retrieved from reference TRBV19 and TRBJ1-1, is DGGITQSPKYLFRKEGQNVTLSCEQNLNHDAMYWYRQDPGQGLRLIYYSQIVNDFQKGDIAEGYSVSREKKESFPLTVTSAQKNPTAFYLCASSAKSGGPTEAFFGQGTRLTVV.

The chain employs TRBV6-5 and TRBJ1-4; 9 nucleotides align to TRBD1. In germline, CDR1 is MNHEY, CDR2 SVGAGI. The V gene end was trimmed by 6 bases and the J gene end by 12 bases; junction bases not matched to a gene: 5. The CDR3 totals 12 residues. The CDR3 DNA follows: TGTGCCAGCAGGATACAGGGGGCTGAACTGTTTTTT. This codes for CASRIQGAELFF.

V usage is TRBV6-1 and J usage is TRBJ2-1, with D perhaps TRBD2 (6 bases). The length of the CDR3 is 16 residues. The germline V gene has CDR1 MNHNS and CDR2 SASEGT. The V and J ends lost 1 base and 6 bases respectively, with 16 bases between them. The CDR3 bases are TGTGCCAGCAGTGAAGGTTATATTCGGCGGGGCAATGAGCAGTTCTTC. Translated, it gives CASSEGYIRRGNEQFF.

V is TRBV12-3 or TRBV12-4 and J is TRBJ1-2; D might be TRBD1 (5 bases). V lost 8 bases to trimming and J lost 8 bases, with 12 bases between them. The CDR3 is made up of 11 amino acids. CDR3 residues: CASRRGAGYTF. The CDR3 nucleotides read TGTGCCAGCCGCCGTGGGGCCGGCTACACCTTC.

The chain uses TRBV27 and TRBJ2-3, with 12 bases matching TRBD2. This CDR3 comprises 14 residues. Germline-derived CDR1 and CDR2 are MNHEY and SMNVEV (reference sequence). J lost 4 bases, V lost 8 bases, and 4 bases had no gene match. CDR3 nucleotides: TGTGCCAGCCGGACTAGCGGGGCCTCAGATACGCAGTATTTT. Translating gives CASRTSGASDTQYF.

This chain joins TRBV29-1 and TRBJ2-7, with D possibly matching TRBD2 (6 bases). Germline CDR1 SQVTM, CDR2 ANQGSEA. The CDR3 runs to 14 residues. The V end was cut by 4 bases, the J end by 1 base, with 14 bases between. Here the CDR3 DNA reads TGCAGCGTTGGTGGGAGGACGGCGTCCTACGAGCAGTACTTC. It yields the protein CSVGGRTASYEQYF.

The J gene is TRBJ1-6, the V gene TRBV5-1; D unclear. Germline V gene data show CDR1 as SGHRS and CDR2 as YFSETQ. V lost 0 bases and J 10 bases, leaving 11 bases between the germline ends. CDR3 size: 14 residues. The CDR3 region is CASSLGGGESPLHF. The CDR3 DNA is TGCGCCAGCAGCTTGGGAGGCGGGGAATCACCCCTCCACTTT.

V usage is TRBV27 and J usage is TRBJ1-5; no clear D. The germline CDR1 and CDR2 sequences are MNHEY and SMNVEV (reference sequence). The length of the CDR3 is 17 residues. The V gene lost 6 bases and the J gene lost 2 bases, with 20 bases spanning the gap. DNA for the CDR3: TGTGCCAGCAGCCGAAAGCCGCAGGCCCAGGGCAATCAGCCCCAGCATTTT. It encodes CASSRKPQAQGNQPQHF.

The V gene is TRBV10-2, the J gene TRBJ1-3; D call uncertain. Germline V lookup: CDR1 WSHSY, CDR2 SAAADI. The CDR3 length is 13 residues. V lost 8 bases and J lost 1, with 9 bases in between. CDR3 DNA: TGCGCCAGCGGTGGCGGATCTGGAAACACCATATATTTT. The encoded protein is CASGGGSGNTIYF.

This chain joins TRBV5-5 and TRBJ2-7; 15 bases are shared with TRBD2. Germline V gene data show CDR1 as SGHKS and CDR2 as YYEKEE (reference sequence). This CDR3 has 16 amino acids. The V gene end was trimmed by 0 bases and the J gene end by 7 bases; junction bases not matched to a gene: 5. CDR3: CASSLGTSGGALEQYF. CDR3 DNA: TGTGCCAGCAGCTTGGGGACTAGCGGGGGGGCATTGGAGCAGTACTTC.

In this sample, this clone turned up a few times. The gene calls are TRBV19 and TRBJ1-1; 7 nucleotides align to TRBD1. Trimming cost V 5 bases and J 6 bases; bases outside gene matches: 6. Per the germline V gene, CDR1 is LNHDA and CDR2 is SQIVND (reference sequence). CDR3 size: 13 residues. The CDR3 nucleotides are TGTGCCAGTAGTCCTACAGGGGTATCTGAAGCTTTCTTT. Translation: CASSPTGVSEAFF.

This chain joins TRBV11-3 and TRBJ2-2; TRBD1 matches at 7 bases. CDR3 length: 16 amino acids. Looked up from germline, CDR1 is SGHNT and CDR2 is YENEEA. The V segment lost 7 bases and the J segment 4 bases; nucleotides outside the gene matches: 12. CDR3 amino acids: CASTQSQGLGTGELFF. The DNA of the CDR3 is TGTGCCAGCACCCAATCACAGGGGTTGGGCACCGGGGAGCTGTTTTTT.

CDR3 region: CASSPRQEVNYGYTF. The DNA for the CDR3 is TGTGCCAGCAGTCCCCGACAGGAGGTTAACTATGGCTACACCTTC. The J gene is TRBJ1-2, the V gene TRBV6-6, with D maybe TRBD1 (6 bases). Germline lookup yields CDR1 MNHNY and CDR2 SVGAGI (reference sequence). Trimming cost V 5 bases and J 1 base, with 14 bases left between them. The CDR3 sequence is 15 residues long.

This clone showed up just a few times. This sequence joins TRBV10-3 and TRBJ2-3, with 14 nucleotides matching TRBD2. CDR1 and CDR2 (germline): ENHRY, SYGVKD. The V segment lost 10 bases and the J segment 2 bases; nucleotides outside the gene matches: 8. This CDR3 has 16 amino acids. The chain's CDR3 is CASGSGLAGATDTQYF. Here the CDR3 DNA reads TGTGCCAGCGGTTCGGGACTAGCGGGGGCCACAGATACGCAGTATTTT.

This clone was found once. This chain links TRBV27 with TRBJ2-2; a weak D match, TRBD1 (5 bases). The CDR3 length is 16 residues. Germline CDR1 is MNHEY and CDR2 is SMNVEV (reference sequence). V was clipped by 2 bases and J by 0 bases, with 10 bases between them. The CDR3 DNA sequence: TGTGCCAGCAGTTTAGAAGGGGTTCCGAACACCGGGGAGCTGTTTTTT. This sequence encodes CASSLEGVPNTGELFF.

The V gene is TRBV6-5, the J gene TRBJ1-1; D gene uncertain. Looked up from germline, CDR1 is MNHEY and CDR2 is SVGAGI. V lost 3 bases, J lost 1 base, and 6 bases lay in between. The CDR3 has 13 residues. This CDR3 is CASSYRQNTEAFF. CDR3 sequence (DNA): TGTGCCAGCAGTTATCGACAGAACACTGAAGCTTTCTTT.

V usage is TRBV4-2 and J usage is TRBJ2-3; 11 nucleotides align to TRBD2. Germline values: CDR1 LGHNA, CDR2 YNFKEQ. Trimming at V came to 0 bases and at J to 5 bases, leaving 7 bases not matched to a gene. The CDR3 sequence is 17 residues long. Written as DNA, the CDR3 is TGTGCCAGCAGCCAAGATGCTAGCGGGAGGATTCAAGATACGCAGTATTTT. This codes for CASSQDASGRIQDTQYF.

The gene calls are TRBV5-1 and TRBJ2-2; 10 nucleotides align to TRBD2. Germline CDR1 reads SGHRS; CDR2 reads YFSETQ. The CDR3 has 16 residues. The V segment lost 2 bases and the J segment 4 bases; nucleotides outside the gene matches: 5. CDR3 sequence reads: CASSFDSGGITGELFF. As DNA, the CDR3 is TGCGCCAGCAGCTTCGATAGCGGGGGGATCACCGGGGAGCTGTTTTTT.